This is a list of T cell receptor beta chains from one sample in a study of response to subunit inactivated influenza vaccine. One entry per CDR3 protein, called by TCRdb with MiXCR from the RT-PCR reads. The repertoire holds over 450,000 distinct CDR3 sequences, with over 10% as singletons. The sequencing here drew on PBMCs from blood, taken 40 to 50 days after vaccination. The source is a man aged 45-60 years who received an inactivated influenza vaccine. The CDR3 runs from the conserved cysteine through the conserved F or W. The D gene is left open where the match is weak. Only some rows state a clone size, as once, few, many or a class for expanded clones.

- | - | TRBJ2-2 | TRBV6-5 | TGTGCCAGCAGTTACCTCCCAGGGGAGGACACCGGGGAGCTGTTTTTT | CASSYLPGEDTGELFF
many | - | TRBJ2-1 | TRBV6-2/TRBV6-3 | TGTGCCAGCAGTTACGGGGCCTACAATGAGCAGTTCTTC | CASSYGAYNEQFF
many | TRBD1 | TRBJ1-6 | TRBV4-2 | TGTGCCAGCAGCCAAGGACAGGGCAATTCACCCCTCCACTTT | CASSQGQGNSPLHF
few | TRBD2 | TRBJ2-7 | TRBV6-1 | TGTGCCAGCAGCCCGACTAGCGGTGCCTCCTACGAGCAGTACTTC | CASSPTSGASYEQYF
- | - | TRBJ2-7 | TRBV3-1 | TGTGCCAGCAGAACCCAGGGTACCCACGAGCAGTACTTC | CASRTQGTHEQYF
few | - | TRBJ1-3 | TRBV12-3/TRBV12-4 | TGTGCCAGCAGGCGATACCGTACAGGGAGCTCTGGAAACACCATATATTTT | CASRRYRTGSSGNTIYF
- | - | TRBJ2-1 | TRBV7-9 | TGTGCCAGCAGCTCCCCTAGCGCCTTCTCCTACAATGAGCAGTTCTTC | CASSSPSAFSYNEQFF
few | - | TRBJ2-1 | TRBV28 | TGTGCCAGCAGTTCCCCAACTAGATTCCATGAGCAGTTCTTC | CASSSPTRFHEQFF
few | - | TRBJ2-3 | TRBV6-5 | TGTGCCAGCAGTTACGTACCTAGTGCCGTGGCAGATACGCAGTATTTT | CASSYVPSAVADTQYF
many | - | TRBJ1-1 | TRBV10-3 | TGTGCCATCTCCAAGGGGGGGACTGAAGCTTTCTTT | CAISKGGTEAFF
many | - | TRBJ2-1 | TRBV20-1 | TGCAGTGCTGGACGGATGAGGAGCGGAAAGGGGCAGTTCTTC | CSAGRMRSGKGQFF
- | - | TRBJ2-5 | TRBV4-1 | TGCGCCAGCAGCCAAGATTCGACTAACCAAGAGACCCAGTACTTC | CASSQDSTNQETQYF